The T cell receptor (beta chain) under discussion was sequenced for a study of blood T cell repertoires in COVID-19. Per the authors' pipeline: From reference gene primer amplification, estimates of nucleated cell counts were derived. Data came from immunoSEQ multiplex PCR; TCRdb stores just in-frame clones and leaves some out. V and J calls and clone size follow that table, whereas D and trimming were derived from the DNA. This sample yields about 82,000 clones, of which roughly 82% are seen a single time; about 7% belongs to the top ten. The germline CDR1 and CDR2 sequences are LNHDA and SQIVND (reference sequence). V was clipped by 0 bases and J by 7 bases, with 10 bases between them. This CDR3 is 15 amino acids long.

The TCR sequence derives from a man between 45 and 60 years old with active or convalescent COVID-19. The sequenced sample consisted of peripheral blood. The chain combines TRBV19 with TRBJ1-6; D possibly corresponds to TRBD1 (6 bases). CDR3 DNA: TGTGCCAGTAGTATAGAGGCAGGGGTGAATTCACCCCTCCACTTT. Translated, it gives CASSIEAGVNSPLHF.